This is a list of T cell receptor beta chains from one sample in a study of identical twins. MiXCR, applied by TCRdb to the 5' RACE reads, yields one record per CDR3 protein. The sample holds about 810,000 distinct CDR3 sequences, 12% seen once. The same data also went into a second study, on yellow fever vaccine responses in identical twins.

Sequences were obtained from PBMCs. The origin of the receptors is a woman younger than 35 in good health. CDR3s include the opening cysteine and the closing phenylalanine or tryptophan. Fields, in order: J gene, V gene, CDR3 protein.

TRBJ2-1	TRBV12-3/TRBV12-4	CASSQTGTGRNEQFF
TRBJ2-7	TRBV3-1	CASTNRPSFEQYF
TRBJ1-6	TRBV9	CASSARTFSPLHF
TRBJ2-5	TRBV12-3/TRBV12-4	CASSSGGWGRQETQYF
TRBJ2-7	TRBV4-1	CASSQHSSGRGEQYF
TRBJ2-3	TRBV3-1	CASSQEGYSTDTQYF
TRBJ1-1	TRBV20-1	CSARATGNTEAFF
TRBJ1-1	TRBV6-6	CASSYRSGTEAFF
TRBJ2-5	TRBV24-1	CATSDADKPQETQYF
TRBJ1-1	TRBV4-2	CASSQGLGQGKIEAFF
TRBJ2-2	TRBV29-1	CSAGGISSANTGELFF
TRBJ2-1	TRBV12-3/TRBV12-4	CASRLPPGGSGSYNEQFF
TRBJ2-3	TRBV5-1	CASSSGTPDTQYF
TRBJ2-7	TRBV20-1	CSALPGLAPGPASYEQYF
TRBJ2-5	TRBV3-1	CASSLLGLAGESGETQYF